The 30 T cell receptor beta chains below come from one sample, sequenced in a study of T-cell reconstitution after alpha-beta-depleted transplantation in children. During its preparation, the TCRbeta library received unique molecular identifiers. TCRdb independently ran MiXCR on the PCR reads; one entry per CDR3 protein. The sample gives over 3,500 distinct CDR3 sequences, roughly a quarter of which show up once; roughly 58% is in the top ten. The source was PBMCs, mostly from graft donor cells, collected 60 days after TCRalphabeta/CD19-depleted stem cell transplant. These receptors all come from a boy younger than two who had a stem cell transplant for acute myeloid leukemia, so the T cells may come from the graft donor.

V and J are TRBV25-1 and TRBJ2-3; TRBD2 is a possible D gene (5 bases). Trimming stripped 1 base from V and 2 bases from J, with 10 bases between. The germline CDR1 and CDR2 sequences are MGHDK and SYGVNS. There are 15 residues in the CDR3. CDR3 sequence (DNA): TGTGCCAGCAGTGAATTAAGGACTGACACAGATACGCAGTATTTT. It translates to CASSELRTDTDTQYF.

V and J are TRBV29-1 and TRBJ1-1; TRBD1 agrees at 7 bases. J was trimmed by 3 bases and V by 8 bases; bases with no gene match: 6. Germline CDR1 is SQVTM and CDR2 is ANQGSEA. This CDR3 comprises 12 residues. Here the CDR3 DNA reads TGCAGCTCGTACAGGGGCGACACTGAAGCTTTCTTT. This sequence encodes CSSYRGDTEAFF.

In its sample, this clonotype was seen many times. The V call is TRBV7-9, the J call TRBJ2-7; TRBD1 might be the D (6 bases). V was trimmed by 4 bases and J by 3 bases, leaving 16 bases between them. Germline V gene sequence: CDR1 SEHNR, CDR2 FQNEAQ (reference sequence). The CDR3 contains 15 residues. The CDR3 sequence is CASSSTGTLIYEQYF. The DNA for the CDR3 is TGTGCCAGCAGCTCCACCGGGACACTTATCTACGAGCAGTACTTC.

In its sample, this clonotype ranks as medium-sized (0.01 to 0.1%). This sequence joins TRBV6-6 and TRBJ2-7; D is perhaps TRBD2 (6 bases). The CDR3 has 15 amino acids. The germline CDR1 and CDR2 sequences are MNHNY and SVGAGI (reference sequence). V gave up 4 bases and J gave up 7 bases, with 20 bases separating them. CDR3 loop: CASSSRPGLLREQYV. As DNA, the CDR3 is TGTGCCAGCAGTTCACGACCGGGACTCCTTAGGGAGCAGTACGTC.

The gene calls are TRBV4-2 and TRBJ2-3; a weak D match, TRBD2 (7 bases). V dropped 1 base and J dropped 6 bases, with 11 bases sitting between them. The CDR3 length is 14 residues. Germline CDR1 is LGHNA and CDR2 is YNFKEQ. The DNA for the CDR3 is TGTGCCAGCAGCCAAGGGGGGGGGGCGGATACGCAGTATTTT. Its translation: CASSQGGGADTQYF.

The CDR3 DNA is TGTGCCAGCAGCTCACAGGGGAACTATGGCTACACCTTC. It yields the protein CASSSQGNYGYTF. V is TRBV5-6 and J is TRBJ1-2, with 7 bases identical to TRBD1. The germline gives CDR1 SGHDT, CDR2 YYEEEE. This CDR3 spans 13 amino acids. The V gene end was trimmed by 3 bases and the J gene end by 2 bases; junction bases not matched to a gene: 1.

V is TRBV18 and J is TRBJ2-7; possibly TRBD1 for D (5 bases). The CDR3 length is 12 residues. The V end lost 6 bases, the J end lost 6 bases, and 12 bases lay between the germline ends. CDR1 KGHSH and CDR2 LQKENI come from the germline V gene. CDR3 coding DNA: TGTGCCAGCTCCCAAGGGGCCGGCGAGCAGTACGTC. Its translation is CASSQGAGEQYV.

This clonotype has a count of ten or more. The chain couples TRBV6-5 to TRBJ2-7, with TRBD2 identical over 7 bases. V lost 6 bases to trimming and J lost 4 bases; unmatched junction nucleotides: 12. The CDR3 covers 15 residues. Germline assignment: CDR1 MNHEY and CDR2 SVGAGI. The CDR3 nucleotides are TGTGCCAGCAGGGGGCAGGCGGGAGTGGGTTACGAGCAGTACTTC. Its protein product is CASRGQAGVGYEQYF.

By sample fraction, this clonotype is medium-sized (0.01 to 0.1%). This chain connects TRBV7-9 to TRBJ2-3; 8 bases map to TRBD1. In germline, CDR1 is SEHNR, CDR2 FQNEAQ (reference sequence). V dropped 0 bases and J dropped 4; count of bases not matched to a gene: 3. The CDR3 extends over 15 amino acids. The CDR3 DNA follows: TGTGCCAGCAGCTTAGCTGGACAGGGCTCAGATACGCAGTATTTT. Translating it yields CASSLAGQGSDTQYF.

This clonotype was detected ten times or more. The genes are TRBV6-2 or TRBV6-3 and TRBJ2-4, with 10 nucleotides matching TRBD2. J lost 1 base, V lost 5 bases, and 11 bases had no gene match. CDR3 length equals 18 residues. Looked up from germline, CDR1 is MNHEY and CDR2 is SVGEGT. The CDR3: CASSRNSGGYGAKNIQYF. In nucleotides, the CDR3 is TGTGCCAGCAGTCGGAATAGCGGGGGGTACGGGGCCAAAAACATTCAGTACTTC.

In its sample, this clonotype was seen many times. This chain uses TRBV12-3 or TRBV12-4 with TRBJ1-6; a possible D gene is TRBD1 (6 bases). Trimming removed 6 bases from V and 10 bases from J, with 16 bases in between. This CDR3 region has 14 residues. The CDR3 protein is CASSLQGAESPLHF. The CDR3 DNA is TGTGCCAGCAGCCTACAGGGCGCCGAGTCACCCCTCCACTTT.

This chain joins TRBV5-2 and TRBJ2-1; the D call of TRBD2 is as the table states it, not checked on the DNA. TRBV5-2 is tagged as a pseudogene. The CDR3 consists of 17 residues. The CDR3 is CAMGPVAVGGSYNEQFF. The CDR3 nucleotides are TGTGCCATGGGCCCCGTGGCCGTTGGGGGCTCCTACAATGAGCAGTTCTTC.

In its sample, this clonotype is medium-sized. The chain links TRBV12-3 or TRBV12-4 to TRBJ2-3; the match to TRBD1 covers 7 bases. This CDR3 region has 16 residues. V gave up 5 bases and J gave up 1 base; unmatched junction bases: 9. CDR3 in DNA: TGTGCCAGCAGTCTAATGGGACAGCACCGCACAGATACGCAGTATTTT. Translated: CASSLMGQHRTDTQYF.

This clonotype has at least ten counts. The V call is TRBV18, the J call TRBJ1-4, with D perhaps matching TRBD1 (6 bases). V was cut by 2 bases and J by 8 bases, with 15 bases left in between. Germline values: CDR1 KGHSH, CDR2 LQKENI. This CDR3 is 15 amino acids long. In nucleotides, the CDR3 is TGTGCCAGCTCACCAAGCGGGACATCTGAGGAAAAACTGTTTTTT. As protein: CASSPSGTSEEKLFF.

This sequence joins TRBV15 and TRBJ2-7; a possible D gene is TRBD2 (6 bases). Germline loops: CDR1 LNHNV, CDR2 YYDKDF (reference sequence). The CDR3 has 12 residues. Written as DNA, the CDR3 is TGTGCGTTCTTGGGGGGCTCCTACGAGCAGTACGTC. Protein sequence: CAFLGGSYEQYV.

This chain connects TRBV3-1 to TRBJ1-5, with unresolved D. Per germline, CDR1 LGHDT and CDR2 YNNKEL (reference sequence). CDR3 length: 19 amino acids. V lost 8 bases and J lost 4, with 30 bases in between. DNA for the CDR3: TGTGCCAGCTCCCAAGATCTCCGCGCAGGTGCGGCTCCTAATCAGCCCCAGCATTTT. It is translated as CASSQDLRAGAAPNQPQHF.

The chain combines TRBV28 with TRBJ2-1, with unresolved D. Germline values: CDR1 MDHEN, CDR2 SYDVKM. Deletions cut 6 bases from V and 4 bases from J, with 13 bases between. This CDR3 contains 14 residues. DNA of the CDR3: TGTGCCAGCAGCCCATTGTTTTGGTACAATGAGCAGTTCTTC. Translating it yields CASSPLFWYNEQFF.

The sample holds many counts of this clonotype. The V call is TRBV29-1, the J call TRBJ2-7; D possibly corresponds to TRBD2 (5 bases). The CDR3 has 11 amino acids. V lost 4 bases, J lost 6 bases, and 10 bases lay in between. Germline assignment: CDR1 SQVTM and CDR2 ANQGSEA. The CDR3 protein is CSVGRGSEQYF. CDR3 bases: TGCAGCGTTGGCCGAGGGAGCGAGCAGTACTTC.

This clonotype showed up just once. A much larger clone differs by one base, so this may be a read error. The V and J genes are TRBV21-1 and TRBJ1-4. TRBV21-1 is a pseudogene locus. The CDR3 loop spans 15 amino acids. CDR3 protein: CASSKREKYFEKLFF. Here the CDR3 DNA reads TGTGCCAGCAGCAAACGAGAGAAATACTTCGAAAAACTGTTTTTT.

The chain has TRBV10-2 and TRBJ2-5; 8 positions match TRBD1. V trimming: 6 bases; J trimming: 0 bases; junction bases outside the gene matches: 3. Per the germline V gene, CDR1 is WSHSY and CDR2 is SAAADI. The CDR3 totals 14 residues. CDR3 region: CASRQGGHQETQYF. CDR3 coding DNA: TGCGCCAGCAGACAGGGGGGCCACCAAGAGACCCAGTACTTC.

This clonotype was observed a handful of times. This chain connects TRBV14 to TRBJ1-2; D is uncertain. The germline gives CDR1 SGHDN, CDR2 FVKESK. CDR3 length equals 12 residues. Trimming took 3 bases from V and 4 from J, leaving 6 bases between them. Here the CDR3 DNA reads TGTGCCAGCAGCCAGGATTCCTATGGCTACACCTTC. Its protein product is CASSQDSYGYTF.

This clonotype was picked up many times. The chain carries TRBV1 and TRBJ2-4; the listed D gene, TRBD1, was not tested against the DNA. TRBV1 is given as a pseudogene. This CDR3 spans 16 amino acids. The CDR3 reads CTSSQGPRGAKNIQYF. CDR3 bases: TGCACCAGCAGCCAAGGGCCCCGTGGAGCCAAAAACATTCAGTACTTC.

The chain links TRBV7-9 to TRBJ2-7; D uncertain. V lost 3 bases and J 3 bases, leaving 12 bases between the germline ends. This CDR3 has 14 residues. Germline V gene lookup returns CDR1 SEHNR and CDR2 FQNEAQ (reference sequence). This CDR3 reads CASSLATVDYEQYV. CDR3 DNA sequence: TGTGCCAGCAGCTTGGCTACTGTCGACTACGAGCAGTACGTC.

The chain has TRBV13 and TRBJ2-1; 16 positions match TRBD2. The CDR3 sequence is 16 residues long. The germline CDR1 and CDR2 sequences are PRHDT and FYEKMQ (reference sequence). V lost 2 bases to trimming and J lost 9 bases; unmatched junction nucleotides: 4. CDR3 nucleotide sequence: TGTGCCAGCAGCTTATCGGGACTAGCGGGAGGGGGTGAGCAGTTCTTC. This encodes CASSLSGLAGGGEQFF.

In this sample, this clonotype turned up many times. The chain carries TRBV5-8 and TRBJ1-1; TRBD1 aligns across 7 bases. The CDR3 loop spans 16 amino acids. Germline loops: CDR1 SGHTS, CDR2 YDEGEE. V shed 3 bases, J shed 1 base, and the junction held 9 bases outside the gene matches. DNA of the CDR3: TGTGCCAGCAGCTATAAGACAGGGCGACCGAACACTGAAGCTTTCTTT. It is translated as CASSYKTGRPNTEAFF.

V and J are TRBV20-1 and TRBJ2-5, with 7 bases identical to TRBD1. The CDR3 contains 12 residues. V trimming: 5 bases; J trimming: 2 bases; junction bases outside the gene matches: 2. Germline values: CDR1 DFQATT, CDR2 SNEGSKA (reference sequence). CDR3 sequence: CSAGTVQETQYF. The CDR3 nucleotides are TGCAGTGCTGGGACAGTACAAGAGACCCAGTACTTC.

This clonotype appeared many times. The rearrangement links TRBV11-2 to TRBJ1-6, with TRBD1 as a possible D gene (6 bases). This CDR3 contains 15 residues. Germline CDR1 and CDR2: SGHAT and FQNNGV. The V gene lost 3 bases and the J gene lost 6 bases, with 12 bases spanning the gap. DNA of the CDR3: TGTGCCAGCAGCTTCGGGGGGCGGGGTAATTCACCCCTCCACTTT. Translating it yields CASSFGGRGNSPLHF.

This clonotype was seen many times. The rearrangement uses TRBV7-2 and TRBJ2-3; D remains unclear. Germline V gives CDR1 SGHTA, CDR2 FQGNSA. Trimming cost V 5 bases and J 5 bases, with 11 bases left between them. The CDR3 spans 13 residues. The CDR3: CASSVTHGDTQYF. In DNA form, the CDR3 reads TGTGCCAGCAGCGTGACACACGGAGATACGCAGTATTTT.

Ten or more counts support this clonotype. The chain is built from TRBV15 and TRBJ1-5; D remains ambiguous. Germline-derived CDR1 and CDR2 are LNHNV and YYDKDF (reference sequence). The CDR3 loop spans 17 amino acids. Deletions cut 1 base from V and 0 bases from J, with 13 bases between. The CDR3 DNA reads as TGTGCCACCAGCAGAGGGGTAGCCACAGATAGCAATCAGCCCCAGCATTTT. Translation gives CATSRGVATDSNQPQHF.

This clonotype was seen more than once but under ten times. At one boundary the junction diverges from the germline segment, which might be a read error. The V call is TRBV20-1, the J call TRBJ1-5; D is unresolved. The CDR3 consists of 17 residues. From germline, CDR1 is DFQATT and CDR2 SNEGSKA (reference sequence). CDR3 sequence: CCARVGRREDSNQPQHF. The DNA of the CDR3 is TGCTGTGCTAGAGTGGGTAGAAGAGAGGATAGCAATCAGCCCCAGCATTTT.